This T cell receptor beta chain appears in the sequencing data of a study of shared T cell receptors in the human thymus (dated by TCRdb to the early 2020s). About the study as a whole: The study examined how the human thymus generates shared, self-reactive T-cell receptor alpha chains.

This clone has just one count. Its binding antigen is unknown. Base-call qualities are not available, and no considerably larger clone is one nucleotide away. Trimmed from V: 4 bases; trimmed from J: 2 bases; junction bases lacking a gene match: 13. The CDR3 goes from the cysteine to the phenylalanine over 17 residues. Here the CDR3 DNA is all that survives: 51 bases in frame from base 1. The germline V gene provides CDR1 KGHSH and CDR2 LQKENI. Libraries were built with the immunoSEQ multiplex PCR assay. The table comes from immuneACCESS by way of TCRdb, which keeps in-frame sequences with V and J called. Part of the clones is missing from these tables; in studies checked, under half for an unresolved V gene and the rest for unknown reasons. For this sample the table gives around 730,000 clones, of which over 75% were detected only once. The leading ten clones occupy roughly 0.01% of the sample. The data were also submitted as part of a second study, on human thymus T cells. That second publication adds: In Finland, the donors were immunologically healthy infants who were having open corrective cardiac surgery for congenital heart defects. The thymus tissue came from surgical resects taken out during corrective cardiac surgery. Both the thymic and the peripheral blood repertoires appeared to show biased V and J gene segment usage. The related research found that thymic TCR repertoires overlapped highly between unrelated individuals. The study characterized TCR alpha and beta repertoires from about 8 infant thymus samples and a few related peripheral blood samples. The cohort included about 6 male and two female infants, with donor ages spanning 7 to 244 days. Thymocytes were mechanically released from the tissue and were stored as pellets of about 9.5-31 million cells at -70 degrees C. A QIAsymphony instrument was used to extract genomic DNA from frozen cell pellets. Using the immunoSEQ multiplex PCR assay, the TCRB and TCRAD loci were amplified from a standardized quantity of quality-controlled genomic DNA. The amplicons spanned the V(D)J region and were long enough to cover the CDR3 and allow V and J genes to be identified. The commercial immunoSEQ service was used to sequence amplicons on an Illumina platform. Primer bias and sequencing errors were corrected as previously described, and TCRAD and TCRB were defined on the basis of the IMGT database. Repertoires were analysed with immunoSEQ Analyzer 3.0 and VDJTools, covering basic statistics, V/J segment usage, diversity estimates, rarefaction and pairwise overlap. Diversity was estimated with Chao1, ChaoE, Efron-Thisted, Shannon and inverse Simpson indices, and also on datasets down-sampled to the smallest sample. Repertoire overlap used strict matching of CDR3 nucleotide sequence, V gene and J gene, with Jaccard-based multidimensional scaling clustering. On average, thymus samples yielded roughly 800,000 unique TCRB clonotypes, whereas blood samples yielded about 80,000.

Sequences were obtained from thymocytes. The sequence joins TRBV18 to TRBJ1-1, with 7 junctional bases fitting TRBD1. The TCR comes from a girl under two years old with a congenital heart defect. Donor details come from another sample of the same person, matched by shared clones. The CDR3 here reads CASSHPIRDSQNTEAFF. In nucleotide form, the sequence is TGTGCCAGCTCACATCCTATTAGGGACAGCCAAAACACTGAAGCTTTCTTT.